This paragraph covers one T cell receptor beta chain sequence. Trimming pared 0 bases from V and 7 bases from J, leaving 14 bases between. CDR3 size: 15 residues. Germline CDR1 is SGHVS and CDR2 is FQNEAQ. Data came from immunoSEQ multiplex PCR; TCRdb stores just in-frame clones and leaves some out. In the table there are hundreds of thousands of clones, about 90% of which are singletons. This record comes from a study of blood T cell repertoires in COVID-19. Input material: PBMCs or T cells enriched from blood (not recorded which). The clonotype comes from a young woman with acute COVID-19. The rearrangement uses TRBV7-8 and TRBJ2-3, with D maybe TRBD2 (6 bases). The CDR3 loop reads CASSLAQSGSNTQYF. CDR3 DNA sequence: TGTGCCAGCAGCTTAGCGCAGAGCGGGTCGAATACGCAGTATTTT.